The present TCR beta chain was sequenced within a study of early T cells in non-severe SARS-CoV-2 infection. Separate cDNA molecules each had unique molecular identifiers attached to them. Via MiXCR, TCRdb re-called the 5' RACE reads, giving one row per CDR3 protein. This repertoire shows 85,000 to 90,000 distinct CDR3 sequences, 13% to 15% found once; its top ten account for 5.5% to 8%. Source material: whole blood. The origin of this receptor is an adult who was a healthcare worker with PCR-confirmed SARS-CoV-2 infection or an uninfected control (not recorded which).

The CDR3 protein is CSASVPKRGNQPQHF. In DNA, the CDR3 is TGCAGTGCTAGTGTTCCGAAGAGGGGCAATCAGCCCCAGCATTTT. This chain links TRBV20-1 with TRBJ1-5; D call uncertain. V was cut by 3 bases and J by 2 bases, with 14 bases left in between. CDR3 length equals 15 residues. Germline lookup yields CDR1 DFQATT and CDR2 SNEGSKA (reference sequence).